The T cell receptor (beta chain) described here comes from a study of T cells after yellow fever vaccination. Study information: Low-cell-number fractions were prepared with SMART-Seq v4 Ultra Low Input. Notes on the study in general: In FACS-sorted repertoires, abundant clonotypes from the bulk population could appear as contaminants. It was a small share of clonotypes that appeared in both CD4 and CD8 compartments.

The germline gives CDR1 DFQATT, CDR2 SNEGSKA (reference sequence). This CDR3 is built from 11 residues. Trimming took off 3 bases at V and 9 bases at J, with 11 bases between the two ends. UMIs were added to TCR cDNA along with a universal primer site when it was made by 5'RACE template switching. TCRdb reanalysed the 5' RACE reads using MiXCR and keeps one entry per CDR3 protein. This sample has 29,000 or so distinct CDR3 sequences, with about 5% found just once. Comment on this clonotype: No antigen is known for it. One base away lies a much larger clone, so this may be a sequencing read error.

V is TRBV20-1 and J is TRBJ1-2; perhaps TRBD1 as D (5 bases). Sequenced material: CD8+ T cells sorted from PBMCs, taken 10 days after the yellow fever booster vaccination. The clonotype comes from a man aged 25 to 40 who received the YFV17D yellow fever vaccine. This CDR3 reads CSARRGNSYTF. CDR3 nucleotides: TGCAGTGCTAGGCGGGGGAATAGCTACACCTTC.